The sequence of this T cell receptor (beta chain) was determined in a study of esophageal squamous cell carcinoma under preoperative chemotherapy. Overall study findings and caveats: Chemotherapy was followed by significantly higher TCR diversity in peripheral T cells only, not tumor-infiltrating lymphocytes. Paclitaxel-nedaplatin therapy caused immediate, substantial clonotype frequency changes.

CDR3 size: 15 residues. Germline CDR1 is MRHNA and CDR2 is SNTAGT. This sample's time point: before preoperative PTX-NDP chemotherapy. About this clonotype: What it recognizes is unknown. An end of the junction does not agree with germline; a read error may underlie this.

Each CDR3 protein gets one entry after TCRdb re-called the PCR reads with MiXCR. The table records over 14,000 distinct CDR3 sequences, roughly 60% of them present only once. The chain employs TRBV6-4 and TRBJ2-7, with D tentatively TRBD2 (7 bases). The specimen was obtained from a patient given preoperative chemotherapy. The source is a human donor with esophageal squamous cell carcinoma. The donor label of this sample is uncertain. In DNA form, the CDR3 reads TGTGCCAGCAGTGACTCTCTAGGGGGGGCCTACGTGCTGAACTTC. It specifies CASSDSLGGAYVLNF.